This T cell receptor beta chain came from a study of blood T cell repertoires in COVID-19. Overall study context: Donors in the United States, Italy and Spain gave samples during acute or convalescent COVID-19. PBMCs, B-cell-depleted T cells, or T cells were the source of the cDNA or gDNA that made up the material.

Trimming removed 5 bases from V and 10 bases from J, with 12 bases in between. CDR1 is MGHDK and CDR2 is SYGVNS in the germline V gene. This CDR3 spans 13 amino acids. In the original analysis: Quantification of nucleated cells was approximated via reference gene primer amplification. Generated by immunoSEQ multiplex PCR, the TCRdb table keeps only in-frame clones and is missing some. V, J and clone size were drawn from that table, and D and trimming were deduced from the DNA. This sample has 90,000 to 100,000 clones, with around 82% found just once. This receptor was taken from a human donor in a cohort sampled during active COVID-19. V gene TRBV25-1 combines with J gene TRBJ1-6; D remains unclear. Sequenced: peripheral blood. The CDR3 sequence: CASSRQAGSPLHF. In nucleotides, the CDR3 is TGTGCCAGCAGTAGGCAGGCGGGGTCACCCCTCCACTTT.